These T cell receptor beta chains were read from a single sample in a study of cytomegalovirus exposure and HLA in healthy donors. Using immunoSEQ multiplex PCR, the repertoire was profiled, and TCRdb retains in-frame clones only, with some absent. The table shows fewer than 200,000 clones, with 71% occurring only once. Sequencing was done on a sample of PBMCs. These receptors were taken from a girl under 18 in good health and CMV-seronegative. The CDR3 runs from the conserved cysteine through the conserved F or W. Fields, in order: CDR3 DNA, CDR3 protein, D gene, V gene, J gene, clone size. A D gene is named only where the DNA matches it firmly. Clone size is not always given. Where it is, it says once, few, many or a class for expanded clones.

DNA: TGTGCCGAAACAGGGTTGGGAGGGGGCTACACCTTC; CDR3: CAETGLGGGYTF; D: .; V: TRBV2; J: TRBJ1-2; size: once
DNA: TGCGCCAGCAGCCTAGACAATATCACAGGGTGGTGTCAGCCCCAGCATTTT; CDR3: CASSLDNITGWCQPQHF; D: .; V: TRBV5-1; J: TRBJ1-5; size: .
DNA: TGTGCCAGCAGCGCTTACAGTACAGGGAACACTGAAGCTTTCTTT; CDR3: CASSAYSTGNTEAFF; D: .; V: TRBV9; J: TRBJ1-1; size: .
DNA: TGTGCCAGCAGCCAGGCCGGACTAGCGGGGGGTGACCCTCTAAACACAGATACGCAGTATTTT; CDR3: CASSQAGLAGGDPLNTDTQYF; D: TRBD2; V: TRBV4-2; J: TRBJ2-3; size: few
DNA: TGCACCAGCAGCCAAGCACCGAGGTGCGAGCGGGGGGGCACGTGGGAGACCCAGTACTTC; CDR3: CTSSQAPRCERGGTWETQYF; D: .; V: TRBV1; J: TRBJ2-5; size: .
DNA: TGTGCCAGCAGAAGGACAGGGGTTTACGAGCAGTACTTC; CDR3: CASRRTGVYEQYF; D: TRBD1; V: TRBV27; J: TRBJ2-7; size: .
DNA: TGCGCCAGCAGCCTAAGGACAGCTCCTCGGGACGAGCAGTACTTC; CDR3: CASSLRTAPRDEQYF; D: .; V: TRBV5-1; J: TRBJ2-7; size: .
DNA: TGTGCCAGCAGTTTGGGACAGGGCTCTGGAAACACCATATATTTT; CDR3: CASSLGQGSGNTIYF; D: TRBD1; V: TRBV28; J: TRBJ1-3; size: once
DNA: TGTGCCAGCAGTTTTCGGGACAGCCGTGAAGCTTTCTTT; CDR3: CASSFRDSREAFF; D: TRBD1; V: TRBV27; J: TRBJ1-1; size: few
DNA: TGTGCCAGCAGCAAAGTCCCGACAGGCAGCACCTTC; CDR3: CASSKVPTGSTF; D: .; V: TRBV21-1; J: TRBJ1-2; size: .
DNA: TGTGCCAGTAGTCCTCACAGGGGGTACGAGCAGTACTTC; CDR3: CASSPHRGYEQYF; D: TRBD1; V: TRBV19; J: TRBJ2-7; size: few
DNA: TGTGCCATCAGCGCTGGCAGGGACAATCAGCCCCAGCATTTT; CDR3: CAISAGRDNQPQHF; D: .; V: TRBV10-3; J: TRBJ1-5; size: .
DNA: TGTGCCAGCAGCCAATTGCAAGGGGCTAGTTATCTGGAGCCCCAGCATTTT; CDR3: CASSQLQGASYLEPQHF; D: .; V: TRBV7-6; J: TRBJ1-5; size: .